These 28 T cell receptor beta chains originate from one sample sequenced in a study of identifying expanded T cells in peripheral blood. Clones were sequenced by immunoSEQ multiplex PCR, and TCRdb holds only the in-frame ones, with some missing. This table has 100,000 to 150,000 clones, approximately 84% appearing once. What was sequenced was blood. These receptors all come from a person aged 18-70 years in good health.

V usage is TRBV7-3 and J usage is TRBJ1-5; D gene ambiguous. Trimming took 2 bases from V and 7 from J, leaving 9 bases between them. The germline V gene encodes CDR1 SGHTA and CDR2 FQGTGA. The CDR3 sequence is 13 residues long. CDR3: CASSLGEGQPQHF. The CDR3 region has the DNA TGTGCCAGCAGCTTAGGGGAAGGGCAGCCCCAGCATTTT.

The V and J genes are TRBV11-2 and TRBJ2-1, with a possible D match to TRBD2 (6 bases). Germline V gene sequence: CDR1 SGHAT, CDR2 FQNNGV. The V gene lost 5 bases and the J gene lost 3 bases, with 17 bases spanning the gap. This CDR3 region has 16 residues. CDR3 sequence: CASSPAGPEGYNEQFF. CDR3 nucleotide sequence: TGTGCCAGCAGCCCCGCGGGACCAGAAGGCTACAATGAGCAGTTCTTC. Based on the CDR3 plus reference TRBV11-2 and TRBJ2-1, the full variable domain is EAGVAQSPRYKIIEKRQSVAFWCNPISGHATLYWYQQILGQGPKLLIQFQNNGVVDDSQLPKDRFSAERLKGVDSTLKIQPAKLEDSAVYLCASSPAGPEGYNEQFFGPGTRLTVL.

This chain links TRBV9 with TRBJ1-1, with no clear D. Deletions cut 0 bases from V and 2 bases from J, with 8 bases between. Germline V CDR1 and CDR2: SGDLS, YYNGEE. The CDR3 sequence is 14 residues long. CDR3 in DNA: TGTGCCAGCAGCGTAGATCCAGCCAACACTGAAGCTTTCTTT. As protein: CASSVDPANTEAFF.

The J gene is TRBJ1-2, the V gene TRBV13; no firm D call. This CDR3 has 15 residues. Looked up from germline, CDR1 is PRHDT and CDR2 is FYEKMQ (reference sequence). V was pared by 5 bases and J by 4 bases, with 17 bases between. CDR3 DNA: TGTGCCAGCAGCCCCGGTACAGACCCGTCCTATGGCTACACCTTC. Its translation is CASSPGTDPSYGYTF.

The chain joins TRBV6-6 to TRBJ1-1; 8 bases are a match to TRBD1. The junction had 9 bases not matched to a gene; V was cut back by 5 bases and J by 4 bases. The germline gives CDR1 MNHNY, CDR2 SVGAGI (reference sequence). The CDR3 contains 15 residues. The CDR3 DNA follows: TGTGCCAGCAGTACAGGACAGGGATCGGGCACTGAAGCTTTCTTT. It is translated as CASSTGQGSGTEAFF.

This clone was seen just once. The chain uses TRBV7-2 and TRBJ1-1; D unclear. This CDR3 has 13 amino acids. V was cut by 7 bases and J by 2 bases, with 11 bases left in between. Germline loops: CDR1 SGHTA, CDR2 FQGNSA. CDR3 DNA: TGTGCCAGCACCCCTATGGTAAACACTGAAGCTTTCTTT. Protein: CASTPMVNTEAFF. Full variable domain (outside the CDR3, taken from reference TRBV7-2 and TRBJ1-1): GAGVSQSPSNKVTEKGKDVELRCDPISGHTALYWYRQSLGQGLEFLIYFQGNSAPDKSGLPSDRFSAERTGGSVSTLTIQRTQQEDSAVYLCASTPMVNTEAFFGQGTRLTVV.

CDR3: CASSLGTGLDEQYF. In DNA, the CDR3 is TGTGCCAGCAGCTTGGGGACAGGGCTGGACGAGCAGTACTTC. This chain uses TRBV11-2 with TRBJ2-7; 9 positions agree with TRBD1. The CDR3 is 14 amino acids. V lost 3 bases, J lost 5 bases, and 5 bases stayed unmatched. Looked up from germline, CDR1 is SGHAT and CDR2 is FQNNGV.

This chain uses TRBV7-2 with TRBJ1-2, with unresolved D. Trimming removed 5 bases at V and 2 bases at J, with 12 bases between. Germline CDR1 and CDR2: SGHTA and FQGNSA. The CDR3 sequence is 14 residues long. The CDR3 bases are TGTGCCAGCAGCGGCTTGACACAGAACTATGGCTACACCTTC. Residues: CASSGLTQNYGYTF.

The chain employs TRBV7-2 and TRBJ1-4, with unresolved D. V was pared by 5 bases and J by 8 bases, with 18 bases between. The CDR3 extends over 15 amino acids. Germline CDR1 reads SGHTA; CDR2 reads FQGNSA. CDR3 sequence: CASSPKHRKWEKLFF. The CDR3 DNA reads TGTGCCAGCAGCCCGAAGCACCGAAAATGGGAAAAACTGTTTTTT.

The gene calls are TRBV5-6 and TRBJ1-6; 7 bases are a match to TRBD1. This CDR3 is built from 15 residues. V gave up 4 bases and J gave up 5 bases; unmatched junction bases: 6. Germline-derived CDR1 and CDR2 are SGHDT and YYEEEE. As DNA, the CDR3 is TGTGCCAGCAGCCCCGGACAGGTGAATAATTCACCCCTCCACTTT. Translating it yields CASSPGQVNNSPLHF.

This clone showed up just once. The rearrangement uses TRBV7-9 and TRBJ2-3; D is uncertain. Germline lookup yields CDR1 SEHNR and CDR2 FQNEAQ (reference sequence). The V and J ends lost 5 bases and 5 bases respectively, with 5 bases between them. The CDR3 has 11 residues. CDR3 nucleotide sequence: TGTGCCAGCAGCGCTCAAGATACGCAGTATTTT. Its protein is CASSAQDTQYF.

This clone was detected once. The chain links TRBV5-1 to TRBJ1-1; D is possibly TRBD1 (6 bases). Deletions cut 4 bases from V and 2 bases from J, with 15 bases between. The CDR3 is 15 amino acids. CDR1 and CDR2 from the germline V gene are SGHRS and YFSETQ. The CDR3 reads CASSAGDISNTEAFF. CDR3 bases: TGCGCCAGCAGCGCGGGGGACATCAGTAACACTGAAGCTTTCTTT.

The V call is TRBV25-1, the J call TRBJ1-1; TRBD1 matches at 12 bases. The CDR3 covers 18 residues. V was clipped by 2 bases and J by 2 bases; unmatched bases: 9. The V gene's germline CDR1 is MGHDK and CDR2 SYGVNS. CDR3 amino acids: CASSEGMGQGAHNTEAFF. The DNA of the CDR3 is TGTGCCAGCAGTGAAGGGATGGGACAGGGGGCGCATAACACTGAAGCTTTCTTT.

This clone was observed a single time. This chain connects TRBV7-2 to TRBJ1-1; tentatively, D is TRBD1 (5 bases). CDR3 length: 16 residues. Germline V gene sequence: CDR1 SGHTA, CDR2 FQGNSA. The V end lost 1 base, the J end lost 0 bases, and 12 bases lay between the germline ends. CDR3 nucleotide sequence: TGTGCCAGCAGCTTAGGGGGCAGCGGTATGAACACTGAAGCTTTCTTT. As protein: CASSLGGSGMNTEAFF.

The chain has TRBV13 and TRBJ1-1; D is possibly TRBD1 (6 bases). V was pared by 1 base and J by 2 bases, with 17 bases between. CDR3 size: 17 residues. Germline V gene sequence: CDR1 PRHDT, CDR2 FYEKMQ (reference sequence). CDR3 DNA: TGTGCCAGCAGCTTAGTAAGGTTGAGGACAGCAAACACTGAAGCTTTCTTT. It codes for CASSLVRLRTANTEAFF.

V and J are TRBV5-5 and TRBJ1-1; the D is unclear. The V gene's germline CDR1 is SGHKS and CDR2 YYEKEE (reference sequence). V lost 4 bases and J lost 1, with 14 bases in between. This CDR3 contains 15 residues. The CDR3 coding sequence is TGTGCCAGCAGCCCCCAATTGGGATCGAACACTGAAGCTTTCTTT. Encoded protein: CASSPQLGSNTEAFF.

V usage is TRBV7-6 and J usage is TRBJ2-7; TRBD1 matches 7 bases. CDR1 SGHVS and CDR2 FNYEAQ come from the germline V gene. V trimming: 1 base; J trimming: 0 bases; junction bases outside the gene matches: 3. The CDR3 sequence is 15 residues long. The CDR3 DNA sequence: TGTGCCAGCAGCTTAGGAGCAGGGGGCTCCTACGAGCAGTACTTC. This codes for CASSLGAGGSYEQYF. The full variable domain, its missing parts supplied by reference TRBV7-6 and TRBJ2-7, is GAGVSQSPRYKVTKRGQDVALRCDPISGHVSLYWYRQALGQGPEFLTYFNYEAQQDKSGLPNDRFSAERPEGSISTLTIQRTEQRDSAMYRCASSLGAGGSYEQYFGPGTRLTVT.

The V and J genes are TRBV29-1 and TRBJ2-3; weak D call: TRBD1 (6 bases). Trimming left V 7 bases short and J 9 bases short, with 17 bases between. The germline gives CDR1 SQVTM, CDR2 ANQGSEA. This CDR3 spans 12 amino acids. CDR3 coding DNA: TGCAGCGCTAGGCAGGGGAGAAGGACGCAGTATTTT. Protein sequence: CSARQGRRTQYF.

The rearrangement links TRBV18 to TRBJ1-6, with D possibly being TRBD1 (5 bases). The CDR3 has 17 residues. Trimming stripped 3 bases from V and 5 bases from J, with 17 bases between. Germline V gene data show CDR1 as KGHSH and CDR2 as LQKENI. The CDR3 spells CASSPRLGDGNNSPLHF. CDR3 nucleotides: TGTGCCAGCTCACCCCGTTTGGGGGACGGGAATAATTCACCCCTCCACTTT.

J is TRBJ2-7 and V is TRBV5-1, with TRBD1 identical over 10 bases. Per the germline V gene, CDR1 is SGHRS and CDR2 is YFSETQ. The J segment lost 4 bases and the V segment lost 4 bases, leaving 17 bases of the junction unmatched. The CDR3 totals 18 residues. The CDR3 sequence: CASSPLPLYRDRGYEQYF. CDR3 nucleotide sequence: TGCGCCAGCAGCCCCCTCCCTCTATACCGGGACAGGGGTTACGAGCAGTACTTC.

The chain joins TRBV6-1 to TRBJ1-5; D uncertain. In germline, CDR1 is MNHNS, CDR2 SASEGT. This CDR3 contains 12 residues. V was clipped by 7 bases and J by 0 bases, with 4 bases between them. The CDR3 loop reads CASTVSNQPQHF. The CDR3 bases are TGTGCCAGCACAGTTAGCAATCAGCCCCAGCATTTT.

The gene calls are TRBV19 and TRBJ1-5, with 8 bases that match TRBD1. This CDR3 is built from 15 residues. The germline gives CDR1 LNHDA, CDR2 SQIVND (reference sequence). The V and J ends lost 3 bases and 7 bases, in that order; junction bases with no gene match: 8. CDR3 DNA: TGTGCCAGTAGTATGAACCCGGGACAGGAACAGCCCCAGCATTTT. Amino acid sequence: CASSMNPGQEQPQHF.

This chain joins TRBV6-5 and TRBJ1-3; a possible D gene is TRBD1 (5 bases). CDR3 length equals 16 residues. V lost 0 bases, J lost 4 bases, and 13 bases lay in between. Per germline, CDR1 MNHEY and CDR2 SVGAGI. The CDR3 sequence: CASSYSVRGFGNTIYF. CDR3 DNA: TGTGCCAGCAGTTACTCTGTTAGGGGTTTCGGAAACACCATATATTTT.

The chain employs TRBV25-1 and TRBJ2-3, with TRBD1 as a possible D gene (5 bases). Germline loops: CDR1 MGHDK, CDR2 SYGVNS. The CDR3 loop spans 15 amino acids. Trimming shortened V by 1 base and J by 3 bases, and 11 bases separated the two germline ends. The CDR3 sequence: CASSEWQGETDTQYF. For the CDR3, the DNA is TGTGCCAGCAGTGAATGGCAGGGTGAAACAGATACGCAGTATTTT.

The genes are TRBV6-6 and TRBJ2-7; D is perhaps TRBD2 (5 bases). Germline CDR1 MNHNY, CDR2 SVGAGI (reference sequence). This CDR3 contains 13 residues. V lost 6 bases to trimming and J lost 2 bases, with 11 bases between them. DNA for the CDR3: TGTGCCAGCAGAGCGGAAGACGCCTACGAGCAGTACTTC. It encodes CASRAEDAYEQYF.

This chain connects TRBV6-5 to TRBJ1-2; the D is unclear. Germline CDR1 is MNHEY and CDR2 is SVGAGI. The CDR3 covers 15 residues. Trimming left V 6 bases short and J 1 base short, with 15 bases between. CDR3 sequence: CASSPRGPFNYGYTF. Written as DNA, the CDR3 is TGTGCCAGCAGCCCACGCGGGCCGTTTAACTATGGCTACACCTTC.

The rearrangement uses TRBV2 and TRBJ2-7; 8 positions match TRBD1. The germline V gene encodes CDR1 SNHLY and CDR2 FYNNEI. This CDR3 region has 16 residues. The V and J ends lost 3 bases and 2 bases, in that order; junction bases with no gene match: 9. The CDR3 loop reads CASSDGKGTGAYEQYF. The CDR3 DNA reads TGTGCCAGCAGTGATGGCAAAGGGACAGGTGCCTACGAGCAGTACTTC.

CDR3 protein: CASSIRTAEAFF. The CDR3, as DNA: TGTGCCAGCAGCATACGGACGGCTGAAGCTTTCTTT. The rearrangement uses TRBV11-2 and TRBJ1-1; no firm D call. V was clipped by 5 bases and J by 6 bases, with 10 bases between them. The CDR3 covers 12 residues. Germline V gene data show CDR1 as SGHAT and CDR2 as FQNNGV.